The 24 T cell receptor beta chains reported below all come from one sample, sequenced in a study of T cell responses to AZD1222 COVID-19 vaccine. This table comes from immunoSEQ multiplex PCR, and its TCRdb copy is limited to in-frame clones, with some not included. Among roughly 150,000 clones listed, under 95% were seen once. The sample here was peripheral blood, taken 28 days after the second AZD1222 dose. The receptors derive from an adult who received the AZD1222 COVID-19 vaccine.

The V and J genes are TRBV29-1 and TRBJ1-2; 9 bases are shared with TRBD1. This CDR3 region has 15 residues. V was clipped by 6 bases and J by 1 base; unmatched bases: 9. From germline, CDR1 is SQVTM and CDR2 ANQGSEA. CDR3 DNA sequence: TGCAGCGTGAGGGCCCAGGGACAGGGTAACTATGGCTACACCTTC. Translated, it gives CSVRAQGQGNYGYTF.

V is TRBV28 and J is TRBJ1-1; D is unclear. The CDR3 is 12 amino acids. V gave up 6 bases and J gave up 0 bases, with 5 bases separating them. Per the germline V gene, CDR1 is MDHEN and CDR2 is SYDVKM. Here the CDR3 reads CASRTVNTEAFF. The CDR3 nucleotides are TGTGCCAGCAGAACAGTGAACACTGAAGCTTTCTTT. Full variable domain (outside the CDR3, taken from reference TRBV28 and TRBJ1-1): DVKVTQSSRYLVKRTGEKVFLECVQDMDHENMFWYRQDPGLGLRLIYFSYDVKMKEKGDIPEGYSVSREKKERFSLILESASTNQTSMYLCASRTVNTEAFFGQGTRLTVV.

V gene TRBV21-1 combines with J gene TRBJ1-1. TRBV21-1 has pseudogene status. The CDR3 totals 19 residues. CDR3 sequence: CASSPRRRQGVERTTEAFF. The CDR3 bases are TGTGCCAGCAGCCCCCGTCGGAGGCAGGGAGTAGAGAGAACCACTGAAGCTTTCTTT.

In DNA form, the CDR3 reads TGTGCCAGCGGCTCAGGGGGAGCTGAAGCTTTCTTT. This gives the protein CASGSGGAEAFF. The chain is built from TRBV6-5 and TRBJ1-1; 7 nucleotides match TRBD1. Trimming took 8 bases from V and 6 from J; bases not matched to a gene: 6. This CDR3 comprises 12 residues. CDR1 MNHEY and CDR2 SVGAGI come from the germline V gene.

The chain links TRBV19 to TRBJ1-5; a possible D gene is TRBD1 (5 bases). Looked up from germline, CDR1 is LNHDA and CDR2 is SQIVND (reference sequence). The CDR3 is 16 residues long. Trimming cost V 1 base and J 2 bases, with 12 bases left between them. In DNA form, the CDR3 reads TGTGCCAGTAGTATAGGCCGCCTGGGGGGCAATCAGCCCCAGCATTTT. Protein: CASSIGRLGGNQPQHF.

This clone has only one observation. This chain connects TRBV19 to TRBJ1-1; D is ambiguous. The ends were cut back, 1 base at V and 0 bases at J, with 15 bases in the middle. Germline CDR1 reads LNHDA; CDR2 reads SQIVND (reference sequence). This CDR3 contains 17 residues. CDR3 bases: TGTGCCAGTAGTATAGTGGGGAATGCGGCGATGAACACTGAAGCTTTCTTT. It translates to CASSIVGNAAMNTEAFF. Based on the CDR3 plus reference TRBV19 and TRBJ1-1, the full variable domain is DGGITQSPKYLFRKEGQNVTLSCEQNLNHDAMYWYRQDPGQGLRLIYYSQIVNDFQKGDIAEGYSVSREKKESFPLTVTSAQKNPTAFYLCASSIVGNAAMNTEAFFGQGTRLTVV.

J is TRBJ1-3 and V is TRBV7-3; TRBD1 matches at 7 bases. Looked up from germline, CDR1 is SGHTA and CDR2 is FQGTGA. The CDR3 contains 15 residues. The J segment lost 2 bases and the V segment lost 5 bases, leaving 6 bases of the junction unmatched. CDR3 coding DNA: TGTGCCAGCAGCCTCCGTAGGGGGCCTGGAAACACCATATATTTT. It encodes CASSLRRGPGNTIYF. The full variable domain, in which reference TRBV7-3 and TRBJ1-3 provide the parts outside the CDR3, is GAGVSQTPSNKVTEKGKYVELRCDPISGHTALYWYRQSLGQGPEFLIYFQGTGAADDSGLPNDRFFAVRPEGSVSTLKIQRTERGDSAVYLCASSLRRGPGNTIYFGEGSWLTVV.

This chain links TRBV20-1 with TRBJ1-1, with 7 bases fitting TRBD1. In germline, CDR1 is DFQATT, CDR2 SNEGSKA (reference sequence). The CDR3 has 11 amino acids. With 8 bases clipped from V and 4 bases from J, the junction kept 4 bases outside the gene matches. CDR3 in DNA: TGCAGTAACAGGGGAAGCACTGAAGCTTTCTTT. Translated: CSNRGSTEAFF.

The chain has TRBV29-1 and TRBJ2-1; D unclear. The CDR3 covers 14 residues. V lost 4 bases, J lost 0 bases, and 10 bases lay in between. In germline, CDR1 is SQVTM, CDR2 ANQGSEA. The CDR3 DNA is TGCAGCGTTGCCGGCCTAAGCTCCTACAATGAGCAGTTCTTC. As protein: CSVAGLSSYNEQFF.

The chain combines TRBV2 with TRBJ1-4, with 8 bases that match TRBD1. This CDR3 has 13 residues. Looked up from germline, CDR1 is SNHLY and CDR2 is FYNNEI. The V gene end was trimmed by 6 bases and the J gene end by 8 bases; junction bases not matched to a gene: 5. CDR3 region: CASRQGVREKLFF. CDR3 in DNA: TGTGCCAGCAGACAGGGGGTCCGGGAAAAACTGTTTTTT.

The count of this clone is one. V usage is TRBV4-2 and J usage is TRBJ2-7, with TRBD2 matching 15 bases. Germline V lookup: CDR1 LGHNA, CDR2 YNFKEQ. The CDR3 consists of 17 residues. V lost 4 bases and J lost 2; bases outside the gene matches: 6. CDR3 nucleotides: TGTGCCAGCAGCCCTGCGGGACTAGCGGGGGGCACCTACGAGCAGTACTTC. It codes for CASSPAGLAGGTYEQYF.

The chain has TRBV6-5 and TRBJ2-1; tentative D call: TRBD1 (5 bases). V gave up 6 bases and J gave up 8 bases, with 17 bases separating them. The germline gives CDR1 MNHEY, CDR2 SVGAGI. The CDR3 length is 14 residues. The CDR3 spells CASSPRGMGYEQFF. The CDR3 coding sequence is TGTGCCAGCAGCCCAAGGGGTATGGGGTATGAGCAGTTCTTC.

The CDR3, as DNA: TGCGCCAGCAGCCTTACGGGACCGTATAATTCACCCCTCCACTTT. Translating gives CASSLTGPYNSPLHF. J is TRBJ1-6 and V is TRBV4-1; D is possibly TRBD1 (5 bases). With 4 bases removed from V and 4 bases from J, the gap between germline ends came to 11 bases. This CDR3 region has 15 residues. CDR1 and CDR2 (germline): MGHRA, YSYEKL.

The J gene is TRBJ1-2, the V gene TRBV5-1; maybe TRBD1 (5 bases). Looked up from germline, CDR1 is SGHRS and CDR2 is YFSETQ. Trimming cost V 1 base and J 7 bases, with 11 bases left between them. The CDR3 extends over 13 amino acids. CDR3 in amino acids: CASSLFGAVGYTF. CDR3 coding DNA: TGCGCCAGCAGCTTGTTTGGGGCGGTTGGCTACACCTTC.

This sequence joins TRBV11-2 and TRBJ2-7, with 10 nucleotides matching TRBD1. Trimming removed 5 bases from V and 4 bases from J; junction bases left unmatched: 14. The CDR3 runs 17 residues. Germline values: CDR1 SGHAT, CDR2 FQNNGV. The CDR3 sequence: CASSPINRQGARYEQYF. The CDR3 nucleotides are TGTGCCAGCAGCCCGATTAACCGACAGGGGGCGCGGTACGAGCAGTACTTC.

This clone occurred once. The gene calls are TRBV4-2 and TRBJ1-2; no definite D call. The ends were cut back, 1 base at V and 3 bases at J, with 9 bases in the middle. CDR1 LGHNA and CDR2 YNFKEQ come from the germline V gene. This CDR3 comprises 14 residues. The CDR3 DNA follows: TGTGCCAGCAGCCAAGCGGAGGGTTACTATGGCTACACCTTC. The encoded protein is CASSQAEGYYGYTF.

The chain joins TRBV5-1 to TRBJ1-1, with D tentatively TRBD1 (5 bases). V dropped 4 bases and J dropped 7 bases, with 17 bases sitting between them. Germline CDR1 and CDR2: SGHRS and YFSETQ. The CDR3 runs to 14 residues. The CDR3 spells CASSRWGVEGEAFF. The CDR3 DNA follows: TGCGCCAGCAGCCGCTGGGGGGTCGAAGGTGAAGCTTTCTTT.

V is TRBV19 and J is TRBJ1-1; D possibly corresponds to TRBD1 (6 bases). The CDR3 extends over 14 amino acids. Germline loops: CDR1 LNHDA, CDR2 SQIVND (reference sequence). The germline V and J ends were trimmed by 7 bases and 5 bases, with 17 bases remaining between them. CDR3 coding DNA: TGTGCCAGTACCCAGGGGCGGGGAGGGACTGAAGCTTTCTTT. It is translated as CASTQGRGGTEAFF. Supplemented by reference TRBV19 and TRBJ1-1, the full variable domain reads DGGITQSPKYLFRKEGQNVTLSCEQNLNHDAMYWYRQDPGQGLRLIYYSQIVNDFQKGDIAEGYSVSREKKESFPLTVTSAQKNPTAFYLCASTQGRGGTEAFFGQGTRLTVV.

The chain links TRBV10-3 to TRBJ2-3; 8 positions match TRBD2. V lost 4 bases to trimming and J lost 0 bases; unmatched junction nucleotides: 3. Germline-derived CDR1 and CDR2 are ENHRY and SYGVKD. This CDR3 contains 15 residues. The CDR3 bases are TGTGCCATCAGTGCGCGCGGGGGGAGCACAGATACGCAGTATTTT. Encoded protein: CAISARGGSTDTQYF.

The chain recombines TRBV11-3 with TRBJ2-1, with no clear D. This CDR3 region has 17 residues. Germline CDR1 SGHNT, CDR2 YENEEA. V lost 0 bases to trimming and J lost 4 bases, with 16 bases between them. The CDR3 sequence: CASSLDFNTPAYNEQFF. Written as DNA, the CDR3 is TGTGCCAGCAGCTTAGATTTTAACACCCCGGCTTACAATGAGCAGTTCTTC.

In nucleotides, the CDR3 is TGCGCCAGCAGCTTGGAGACCACCAACTATGGCTACACCTTC. This encodes CASSLETTNYGYTF. The chain recombines TRBV5-1 with TRBJ1-2; D not certain. With 0 bases removed from V and 2 bases from J, the gap between germline ends came to 8 bases. This CDR3 region has 14 residues. Germline V lookup: CDR1 SGHRS, CDR2 YFSETQ.

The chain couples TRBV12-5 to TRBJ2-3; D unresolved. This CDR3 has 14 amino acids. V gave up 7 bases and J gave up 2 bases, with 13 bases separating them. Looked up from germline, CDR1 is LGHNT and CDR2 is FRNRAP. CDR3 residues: CASVGSDLTDTQYF. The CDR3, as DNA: TGTGCTAGTGTCGGCAGCGACCTCACAGATACGCAGTATTTT.

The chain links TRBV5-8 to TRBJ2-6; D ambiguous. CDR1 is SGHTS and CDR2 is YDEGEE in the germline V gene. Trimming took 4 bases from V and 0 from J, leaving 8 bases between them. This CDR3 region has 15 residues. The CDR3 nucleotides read TGTGCCAGCAGCAGAACAGCCTCTGGGGCCAACGTCCTGACTTTC. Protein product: CASSRTASGANVLTF.

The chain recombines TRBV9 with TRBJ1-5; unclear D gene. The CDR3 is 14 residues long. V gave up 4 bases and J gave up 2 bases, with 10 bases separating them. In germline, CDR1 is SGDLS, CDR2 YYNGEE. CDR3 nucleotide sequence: TGTGCCAGCAGCCCTCGGGGTGGCAATCAGCCCCAGCATTTT. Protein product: CASSPRGGNQPQHF. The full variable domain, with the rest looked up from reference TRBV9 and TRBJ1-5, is DSGVTQTPKHLITATGQRVTLRCSPRSGDLSVYWYQQSLDQGLQFLIQYYNGEERAKGNILERFSAQQFPDLHSELNLSSLELGDSALYFCASSPRGGNQPQHFGDGTRLSIL.